These 20 T cell receptor beta chains share one sample of origin, sequenced in a study of blood T cells in healthy people across ages. A sample-barcoded 5' primer and a J-beta primer mix were used in a second PCR of roughly 7 to 11 cycles. TCRdb analysed the 5' RACE reads with MiXCR anew, one entry per CDR3 protein. Of about 930,000 distinct CDR3 sequences in the sample, just under 30% are singletons; the top ten hold 9.5% to 13%. This same sample was also taken into another study, of T cells of mothers and their children.

Sequences were obtained from blood. The receptors come from a woman between 40 and 55 years old in good health.

The V gene is TRBV29-1, the J gene TRBJ1-1; 8 positions match TRBD1. Trimming at V came to 7 bases and at J to 5 bases, leaving 9 bases not matched to a gene. Germline V gives CDR1 SQVTM, CDR2 ANQGSEA. The length of the CDR3 is 13 residues. Here the CDR3 DNA reads TGCAGCGCTCCAGGGGGCGCGGGAACTGAAGCTTTCTTT. It specifies CSAPGGAGTEAFF.

V and J are TRBV7-2 and TRBJ2-1; no clear D. Germline CDR1 reads SGHTA; CDR2 reads FQGNSA. This CDR3 is 18 amino acids long. Trimming stripped 1 base from V and 4 bases from J, with 20 bases between. CDR3 sequence (DNA): TGTGCCAGCAGCTTAGTTTTTGGGTCGTCACGGGCTTACAATGAGCAGTTCTTC. Protein sequence: CASSLVFGSSRAYNEQFF.

This clonotype was found a few times. The J gene is TRBJ1-2, the V gene TRBV27; possible D gene TRBD1, 5 bases. This CDR3 contains 14 residues. Between the trimmed V and J ends, which lost 4 bases and 3 bases, there was a span of 12 bases. Germline V CDR1 and CDR2: MNHEY, SMNVEV (reference sequence). The CDR3 loop is CASSSRRDHYGYTF. The CDR3 nucleotides are TGTGCCAGCAGTTCTCGACGGGACCACTATGGCTACACCTTC.

This rearrangement joins TRBV12-3 or TRBV12-4 to TRBJ2-3; tentatively, D is TRBD2 (7 bases). The CDR3 length is 15 residues. With 5 bases removed from V and 4 bases from J, the gap between germline ends came to 16 bases. Written as DNA, the CDR3 is TGTGCCAGCAGTCCCGGGGGGCTAGCTTCAGATACGCAGTATTTT. Its protein is CASSPGGLASDTQYF.

About this clonotype itself: A much larger clone lies a single base off, so this may be a read error. The rearrangement joins TRBV12-3 or TRBV12-4 to TRBJ2-3, with TRBD2 matching 11 bases. This CDR3 contains 16 residues. With V trimmed by 5 bases and J by 2 bases, 6 bases remained unmatched. In DNA, the CDR3 is TGTGCCAGCAGTAGACTAGCGGGGAGAGTCACAGATACGCAGTATTTT. This translates into CASSRLAGRVTDTQYF.

This clonotype was seen many times. The J gene is TRBJ2-5, the V gene TRBV7-9; the D gene is possibly TRBD2 (6 bases). V was shortened by 1 base and J by 2 bases, with 11 bases between the two germline ends. This CDR3 is built from 15 residues. Germline values: CDR1 SEHNR, CDR2 FQNEAQ (reference sequence). CDR3 nucleotides: TGTGCCAGCAGCTTAGGACTACTAGCACAAGAGACCCAGTACTTC. Protein: CASSLGLLAQETQYF.

To note about this clonotype: One junction end disagrees with the germline gene, perhaps due to a read error. The chain couples TRBV11-2 to TRBJ1-2, with 8 bases that match TRBD1. The germline V gene has CDR1 SGHAT and CDR2 FQNNGV. CDR3 length: 15 residues. The CDR3 here is CACSPRTGNNYGYTF. The CDR3 DNA is TGTGCCTGCAGCCCGCGGACAGGGAATAACTATGGCTACACCTTC.

This clonotype was recorded many times. The chain recombines TRBV9 with TRBJ2-7; TRBD2 matches at 10 bases. Germline assignment: CDR1 SGDLS and CDR2 YYNGEE. The trim removed 4 bases at V and 3 bases at J, leaving 4 bases unmatched. The CDR3 consists of 14 residues. This CDR3 is CASSIAGGFYEQYF. CDR3 nucleotide sequence: TGTGCCAGCAGCATAGCGGGGGGCTTCTACGAGCAGTACTTC.

This clonotype came up a few times. V and J are TRBV12-3 or TRBV12-4 and TRBJ2-5; 9 bases map to TRBD2. V shed 0 bases, J shed 1 base, and the junction held 6 bases outside the gene matches. The CDR3 extends over 17 amino acids. As DNA, the CDR3 is TGTGCCAGCAGTTTAGCGCAGCTAGCGGGGACCCAAGAGACCCAGTACTTC. Protein product: CASSLAQLAGTQETQYF.

The chain uses TRBV20-1 and TRBJ2-1; TRBD2 aligns across 7 bases. The germline V gene encodes CDR1 DFQATT and CDR2 SNEGSKA (reference sequence). The CDR3 length is 12 residues. With V trimmed by 4 bases and J by 6 bases, 3 bases remained unmatched. CDR3 sequence (DNA): TGCAGTGCTAACGGGGGGTTCAATGAGCAGTTCTTC. It translates to CSANGGFNEQFF.

The rearrangement links TRBV20-1 to TRBJ2-5; 11 bases line up with TRBD1. Germline CDR1 reads DFQATT; CDR2 reads SNEGSKA (reference sequence). The V and J ends lost 5 bases and 5 bases, in that order; junction bases with no gene match: 10. CDR3 length equals 15 residues. CDR3 sequence reads: CSAAGTGGPWETQYF. The CDR3, as DNA: TGCAGTGCTGCCGGGACAGGGGGACCCTGGGAGACCCAGTACTTC.

This clonotype was counted between two and nine times. The chain recombines TRBV28 with TRBJ1-2; possibly TRBD1 for D (6 bases). V lost 3 bases and J lost 1, with 12 bases in between. CDR1 MDHEN and CDR2 SYDVKM come from the germline V gene. This CDR3 is built from 15 residues. Written as DNA, the CDR3 is TGTGCCAGCAGTTTCGGACAGCACAATAACTATGGCTACACCTTC. It is translated as CASSFGQHNNYGYTF.

This clonotype was detected a few times. V gene TRBV3-1 combines with J gene TRBJ1-1, with D uncertain. Germline V gives CDR1 LGHDT, CDR2 YNNKEL (reference sequence). The CDR3 is 15 amino acids. Trimming cost V 0 bases and J 2 bases, with 10 bases left between them. The CDR3 region is CASSQDSGYNTEAFF. The CDR3 nucleotides are TGTGCCAGCAGCCAAGATAGCGGGTATAACACTGAAGCTTTCTTT.

Worth noting for this clonotype: An end of the junction differs from the germline gene, which may be a read error. The rearrangement uses TRBV7-3 and TRBJ2-5; 12 bases match TRBD2. The CDR3 contains 16 residues. Germline V gene lookup returns CDR1 SGHTA and CDR2 FQGTGA. Here the CDR3 reads CACSSLAGGPQETQYF. The CDR3 DNA follows: TGTGCCTGCAGCTCCCTAGCGGGGGGGCCCCAGGAGACCCAGTACTTC.

DNA of the CDR3: TGTGCCAGCTCACCCCTCCAAGCAGGGGAGACCCAGTACTTC. Translation gives CASSPLQAGETQYF. This chain joins TRBV18 and TRBJ2-7, with D maybe TRBD1 (5 bases). The J call could be wrong; TRBJ2-5 is a better fit for the DNA end. The CDR3 length is 14 residues. The germline gives CDR1 KGHSH, CDR2 LQKENI.

The chain joins TRBV20-1 to TRBJ1-4, with D possibly being TRBD1 (5 bases). The CDR3 consists of 17 residues. CDR1 DFQATT and CDR2 SNEGSKA come from the germline V gene (reference sequence). Between the trimmed V and J ends, which lost 6 bases and 8 bases, there was a span of 28 bases. The CDR3 region is CSAPRWGGLQEREKLFF. As DNA, the CDR3 is TGCAGTGCGCCCCGCTGGGGGGGTCTTCAGGAACGGGAAAAACTGTTTTTT.

This clonotype was seen a handful of times. A much larger clone differs from this one at a single base, so this may be a read error. The chain combines TRBV3-1 with TRBJ1-2; 8 bases match TRBD1. The CDR3 totals 13 residues. Germline V gene data show CDR1 as LGHDT and CDR2 as YNNKEL (reference sequence). V lost 4 bases, J lost 5 bases, and 3 bases stayed unmatched. CDR3 in DNA: TGTGCCAGCAGCCCACAGGGGGAATATGGCTACACCTTC. Its protein is CASSPQGEYGYTF. The full variable domain, rest sourced from reference TRBV3-1 and TRBJ1-2, is DTAVSQTPKYLVTQMGNDKSIKCEQNLGHDTMYWYKQDSKKFLKIMFSYNNKELIINETVPNRFSPKSPDKAHLNLHINSLELGDSAVYFCASSPQGEYGYTFGSGTRLTVV.

A few counts support this clonotype. Germline is not matched at one junction end, which may reflect a read error. The chain has TRBV28 and TRBJ2-1, with D unresolved. The CDR3 extends over 12 amino acids. Germline lookup yields CDR1 MDHEN and CDR2 SYDVKM. The CDR3 loop is CASSLTISERFF. CDR3 coding DNA: TGTGCCAGCAGTTTGACCATTTCCGAGCGGTTCTTC.

The chain carries TRBV7-2 and TRBJ2-5; D possibly corresponds to TRBD1 (5 bases). The CDR3 consists of 15 residues. V was pared by 2 bases and J by 5 bases, with 15 bases between. Germline lookup yields CDR1 SGHTA and CDR2 FQGNSA. The CDR3 region is CASSLFLTVQETQYF. DNA for the CDR3: TGTGCCAGCAGCTTATTTTTGACAGTCCAGGAGACCCAGTACTTC.

This clonotype appeared a few times. The V gene is TRBV7-2, the J gene TRBJ1-5; D may be TRBD1 (5 bases). The V and J ends lost 1 base and 6 bases respectively, with 16 bases between them. CDR1 SGHTA and CDR2 FQGNSA come from the germline V gene. CDR3 length: 16 amino acids. The CDR3 spells CASSLGAAGTGQPQHF. The CDR3 bases are TGTGCCAGCAGCTTAGGGGCGGCAGGGACGGGTCAGCCCCAGCATTTT.